A selection of T cell receptor beta chains follows, all from one sample in a study of blood T cell repertoires in COVID-19. Sequenced by immunoSEQ multiplex PCR; TCRdb stores in-frame clones only, minus some. This table has 130,000 or so clones, about four fifths appearing once. Sequenced input: peripheral blood. The receptors originated from a man aged 30 to 45 with COVID-19, enrolled during active disease. The CDR3 runs from the conserved cysteine through the conserved F or W. A D gene is named only where the DNA matches it firmly. Only part of the rows carry a size: once, few, many, or a class if the clone is expanded.

D: NA
V: TRBV10-3
J: TRBJ2-3
size: few
DNA: TGTGCCATCAGCCACGACTCTTTATCGACAGATACGCAGTATTTT
CDR3: CAISHDSLSTDTQYF

D: NA
V: TRBV6-5
J: TRBJ2-5
size: NA
DNA: TGTGCCAGCAGTTACTCTCAGGGTGACGCCGCGGAGACCCAGTACTTC
CDR3: CASSYSQGDAAETQYF

D: NA
V: TRBV2
J: TRBJ1-5
size: few
DNA: TGTGCCAGCAGTGACAGGGTCCCTCAGCCCCAGCATTTT
CDR3: CASSDRVPQPQHF

D: NA
V: TRBV6-1
J: TRBJ2-7
size: NA
DNA: TGTGCCAGCAGTGAATATGCCTCCGCCGAGTACGAGCAGTACTTC
CDR3: CASSEYASAEYEQYF

D: TRBD2
V: TRBV5-6
J: TRBJ2-7
size: once
DNA: TGTGCCAGCAGCCCCCTTGTGGCTAGCGGAAGGTACGAGCAGTACTTC
CDR3: CASSPLVASGRYEQYF

D: NA
V: TRBV28
J: TRBJ2-1
size: NA
DNA: TGTGCCAGCAGTAAGCAGGGTCGCCATGAGCAGTTCTTC
CDR3: CASSKQGRHEQFF

D: TRBD1
V: TRBV19
J: TRBJ2-7
size: few
DNA: TGTGCCAGTAGTCCTTGGGGGACAGGGACCTACGAGCAGTACTTC
CDR3: CASSPWGTGTYEQYF

D: NA
V: TRBV30
J: TRBJ1-2
size: NA
DNA: TGTGCCGAGGCAGAGGATAACTATGGCTACACCTTC
CDR3: CAEAEDNYGYTF

D: TRBD2
V: TRBV3-1/TRBV3-2
J: TRBJ2-7
size: NA
DNA: TGTGCCAGCAGCACCCGGGAGGTAAGGAAGCAGTACTTC
CDR3: CASSTREVRKQYF

D: NA
V: TRBV12-3/TRBV12-4
J: TRBJ2-2
size: NA
DNA: TGTGCCAGCAGTAAGGGGACCGGGGAGCTGTTTTTT
CDR3: CASSKGTGELFF

D: NA
V: TRBV28
J: TRBJ1-5
size: NA
DNA: TGTGCCAGCAGTCCAGACAGGTGGGGAAGCAATCAGCCCCAGCATTTT
CDR3: CASSPDRWGSNQPQHF

D: NA
V: TRBV6-1
J: TRBJ2-1
size: NA
DNA: TGTGCCAGCAGTGACTGGTTAGGGGATTGGTCCTACAATGAGCAGTTCTTC
CDR3: CASSDWLGDWSYNEQFF

D: TRBD2
V: TRBV3-1/TRBV3-2
J: TRBJ2-7
size: NA
DNA: TGTGCCAGCAGCCAAGTCGCTAGCGGGGCCAACTACGAGCAGTACTTC
CDR3: CASSQVASGANYEQYF

D: TRBD2
V: TRBV28
J: TRBJ2-1
size: NA
DNA: TGTGCCAGCAGCCCCGGGGGGGGAGGGCCGGGCAATGAGCAGTTCTTC
CDR3: CASSPGGGGPGNEQFF

D: TRBD2
V: TRBV10-3
J: TRBJ2-3
size: NA
DNA: TGTGCCATCAGTGAGATCAGCGGGATGATGCAGTATTTT
CDR3: CAISEISGMMQYF

D: NA
V: TRBV6-1
J: TRBJ2-1
size: NA
DNA: TGTGCCAGCAGTGAATGGCCTAGCGTAGGCAATGAGCAGTTCTTC
CDR3: CASSEWPSVGNEQFF

D: TRBD1
V: TRBV27
J: TRBJ1-2
size: once
DNA: TGTGCCAGCAGTTTCTTGGACAGGGGGCAGGGCTACACCTTC
CDR3: CASSFLDRGQGYTF

D: NA
V: TRBV10-3
J: TRBJ2-3
size: NA
DNA: TGTGCCATCAGTGAGGAGTCGGGGTACGGAACAGATACGCAGTATTTT
CDR3: CAISEESGYGTDTQYF

D: NA
V: TRBV6-5
J: TRBJ1-6
size: NA
DNA: TGTGCCAGCAATCAGGGCCGTTCACCCCTCCACTTT
CDR3: CASNQGRSPLHF

D: TRBD1
V: TRBV15
J: TRBJ2-7
size: NA
DNA: TGTGCCACCAGCAGAGGAGACAGGGCCTACGAGCAGTACTTC
CDR3: CATSRGDRAYEQYF